The 28 T cell receptor beta chains reported below all come from one sample, sequenced in a study of shared clonotypes between healthy human individuals (dated by TCRdb to the early 2020s). The library was obtained by the immunoSEQ multiplex PCR assay. TCRdb took this table from immuneACCESS and kept in-frame rearrangements with V and J called. Such tables lack part of the clones; where checked against another copy, unresolved V genes explain under half of the gap, and the rest is unexplained. The sample contains approximately 640,000 clones, around 72% of them found a single time. The ten largest clones represent roughly 1.8% of the sample. Sequencing used memory CD4+ T cells sorted from blood. In light of the paper, this sample's cell subset or site label describes: CD45RA-negative fraction. Source of these receptors: a woman under 40 in good health.

The DNA of the CDR3 is TGTGCCAGCAGCAGGTCCGGGGGCATGAACACTGAAGCTTTCTTT. It specifies CASSRSGGMNTEAFF. The rearrangement uses TRBV7-6 and TRBJ1-1, with D perhaps matching TRBD1 (6 bases). The CDR3 extends over 15 amino acids. Germline CDR1 SGHVS, CDR2 FNYEAQ. V was clipped by 5 bases and J by 0 bases, with 13 bases between them.

This chain links TRBV2 with TRBJ1-1; no reliable D call. Germline V gives CDR1 SNHLY, CDR2 FYNNEI. The V end lost 3 bases, the J end lost 1 base, and 12 bases lay between the germline ends. The length of the CDR3 is 15 residues. For the CDR3, the DNA is TGTGCCAGCAGTGACCCTGGACGGGCGAACACTGAAGCTTTCTTT. Its translation is CASSDPGRANTEAFF.

This clone was counted only a few times. The V call is TRBV19, the J call TRBJ1-2; a weak D match, TRBD1 (6 bases). The V end lost 7 bases, the J end lost 4 bases, and 22 bases lay between the germline ends. This CDR3 region has 16 residues. Germline CDR1 is LNHDA and CDR2 is SQIVND (reference sequence). CDR3 sequence reads: CASTSSAGTSGYGYTF. CDR3 bases: TGTGCCAGTACCTCTTCGGCCGGGACATCTGGCTATGGCTACACCTTC.

The V call is TRBV29-1, the J call TRBJ2-5; D is unclear. Germline CDR1 reads SQVTM; CDR2 reads ANQGSEA. This CDR3 region has 15 residues. The V end was cut by 4 bases, the J end by 6 bases, with 21 bases between. The DNA of the CDR3 is TGCAGCGTTGGGCGATCCACCGATTATCCAAAGACCCAGTACTTC. Translating it yields CSVGRSTDYPKTQYF.

The V call is TRBV18, the J call TRBJ1-2; TRBD1 aligns across 10 bases. The J segment lost 2 bases and the V segment lost 3 bases, leaving 3 bases of the junction unmatched. This CDR3 has 15 amino acids. The germline gives CDR1 KGHSH, CDR2 LQKENI. For the CDR3, the DNA is TGTGCCAGCTCACCCAGACAGGGGGCAAACTATGGCTACACCTTC. Its translation: CASSPRQGANYGYTF.

This chain connects TRBV28 to TRBJ1-5, with D tentatively TRBD1 (6 bases). Trimming removed 0 bases at V and 1 base at J, with 13 bases between. This CDR3 region has 17 residues. Germline V CDR1 and CDR2: MDHEN, SYDVKM. The CDR3 nucleotides read TGTGCCAGCAGTTTATGGATGGCGGGGGCCAGCAATCAGCCCCAGCATTTT. Translation: CASSLWMAGASNQPQHF.

This chain connects TRBV11-2 to TRBJ2-5, with D perhaps being TRBD1 or TRBD2 (5 bases each). The V end was cut by 3 bases, the J end by 4 bases, with 15 bases between. The CDR3 contains 15 residues. The germline CDR1 and CDR2 sequences are SGHAT and FQNNGV. In nucleotides, the CDR3 is TGTGCCAGCAGCTTGGGGGTAGGGGACGCAGAGACCCAGTACTTC. This encodes CASSLGVGDAETQYF.

The DNA for the CDR3 is TGTGCCAGCAGTGACTCGACTAGCGGGCCAGATACGCAGTATTTT. Translating gives CASSDSTSGPDTQYF. The gene calls are TRBV6-4 and TRBJ2-3, with 10 bases matching TRBD2. The CDR3 runs to 15 residues. Germline V lookup: CDR1 MRHNA, CDR2 SNTAGT. Trimming removed 0 bases from V and 4 bases from J; junction bases left unmatched: 1.

The rearrangement links TRBV2 to TRBJ2-5; 7 bases fit TRBD2. Germline CDR1 and CDR2: SNHLY and FYNNEI. V dropped 7 bases and J dropped 2; count of bases not matched to a gene: 7. The CDR3 contains 14 residues. The CDR3 loop reads CASKEDGGQETQYF. Here the CDR3 DNA reads TGTGCCAGCAAGGAAGACGGGGGGCAAGAGACCCAGTACTTC.

The genes are TRBV4-2 and TRBJ2-1, with D possibly matching TRBD1 (6 bases). The V end lost 0 bases, the J end lost 5 bases, and 14 bases lay between the germline ends. Germline V gene data show CDR1 as LGHNA and CDR2 as YNFKEQ. The length of the CDR3 is 16 residues. The CDR3: CASSQDPQGYNNEQFF. The CDR3 coding sequence is TGTGCCAGCAGCCAAGATCCCCAGGGGTACAACAATGAGCAGTTCTTC.

A few counts support this clone. V gene TRBV27 combines with J gene TRBJ2-1; possibly TRBD2 for D (5 bases). Trimming shortened V by 3 bases and J by 2 bases, and 11 bases separated the two germline ends. Germline loops: CDR1 MNHEY, CDR2 SMNVEV (reference sequence). CDR3 size: 15 residues. The CDR3 DNA is TGTGCCAGCAGTTTTCCAGAGGGTGCCTACAATGAGCAGTTCTTC. Its translation is CASSFPEGAYNEQFF.

The genes are TRBV27 and TRBJ2-3, with D possibly TRBD1 on 5 matching bases. Germline lookup yields CDR1 MNHEY and CDR2 SMNVEV (reference sequence). Trimming shortened V by 6 bases and J by 4 bases, and 17 bases separated the two germline ends. The CDR3 extends over 15 amino acids. CDR3 amino acids: CASRTIRAMADTQYF. Written as DNA, the CDR3 is TGTGCCAGCAGGACGATCAGGGCTATGGCAGATACGCAGTATTTT.

This rearrangement joins TRBV15 to TRBJ2-1; no reliable D call. V gave up 1 base and J gave up 2 bases, with 9 bases separating them. Germline V lookup: CDR1 LNHNV, CDR2 YYDKDF (reference sequence). The CDR3 covers 15 residues. The CDR3, as DNA: TGTGCCACCAGCAGAGCGGCGGATCCCTACAATGAGCAGTTCTTC. Protein: CATSRAADPYNEQFF.

The V gene is TRBV2, the J gene TRBJ1-1; D is ambiguous. The CDR3 is made up of 13 amino acids. Germline V gene data show CDR1 as SNHLY and CDR2 as FYNNEI. V lost 9 bases and J 5 bases, leaving 16 bases between the germline ends. The chain's CDR3 is CASSGNRGTEAFF. CDR3 in DNA: TGTGCCAGTTCCGGGAACCGGGGAACTGAAGCTTTCTTT.

The chain employs TRBV7-3 and TRBJ2-1; D unresolved. Looked up from germline, CDR1 is SGHTA and CDR2 is FQGTGA. This CDR3 spans 16 amino acids. V was pared by 6 bases and J by 3 bases, with 18 bases between. The CDR3 spells CASRATGETVYNEQFF. DNA of the CDR3: TGTGCCAGCAGGGCTACTGGAGAGACTGTCTACAATGAGCAGTTCTTC.

This clone was counted a single time. The chain carries TRBV27 and TRBJ1-2; D may be TRBD1 (6 bases). V shed 3 bases and J shed 3 bases, with 14 bases lying between them. Germline V gene lookup returns CDR1 MNHEY and CDR2 SMNVEV (reference sequence). CDR3 length: 15 residues. CDR3 in amino acids: CASSFEGVSHYGYTF. Here the CDR3 DNA reads TGTGCCAGCAGTTTTGAGGGGGTTTCGCACTATGGCTACACCTTC.

The chain is built from TRBV11-2 and TRBJ2-3; 7 bases agree with TRBD2. Losses at the gene ends were 5 bases for V and 3 bases for J; bases not matched to a gene: 5. The germline CDR1 and CDR2 sequences are SGHAT and FQNNGV. The CDR3 is made up of 14 amino acids. The CDR3 is CASSPQGGTDTQYF. The CDR3 coding sequence is TGTGCCAGCAGCCCCCAGGGAGGGACAGATACGCAGTATTTT.

The V call is TRBV11-2, the J call TRBJ2-7; a possible D gene is TRBD1 (6 bases). The ends were cut back, 1 base at V and 2 bases at J, with 15 bases in the middle. The germline V gene encodes CDR1 SGHAT and CDR2 FQNNGV. The CDR3 sequence is 16 residues long. CDR3 nucleotides: TGTGCCAGCAGCTTAGTCGCCACAGGGAATCCCTACGAGCAGTACTTC. Translation gives CASSLVATGNPYEQYF.

V gene TRBV7-9 combines with J gene TRBJ2-4; no reliable D call. This CDR3 region has 14 residues. V was trimmed by 3 bases and J by 5 bases, leaving 11 bases between them. Germline V lookup: CDR1 SEHNR, CDR2 FQNEAQ (reference sequence). CDR3: CASSFSGFENIQYF. In nucleotides, the CDR3 is TGTGCCAGCAGCTTCAGTGGGTTCGAAAACATTCAGTACTTC.

This clone came up a few times. The sample holds other DNA sequences that translate to the same CDR3. The chain carries TRBV5-6 and TRBJ1-1, with 7 bases aligning to TRBD1. Germline values: CDR1 SGHDT, CDR2 YYEEEE. The CDR3 covers 14 residues. V lost 1 base and J lost 4; bases outside the gene matches: 4. The CDR3 DNA reads TGTGCCAGCAGCTTGCGGGACAGAGTCACTGAAGCTTTCTTT. Amino acids: CASSLRDRVTEAFF.

This chain joins TRBV28 and TRBJ2-7; perhaps D is TRBD1 or TRBD2 (5 bases each). This CDR3 is 16 amino acids long. V was pared by 8 bases and J by 5 bases, with 25 bases between. From germline, CDR1 is MDHEN and CDR2 SYDVKM. CDR3 amino acids: CASSSPSNPRDHEQYF. CDR3 DNA: TGTGCCAGCTCCTCCCCTAGCAACCCCAGGGACCACGAGCAGTACTTC.

This sequence joins TRBV10-3 and TRBJ1-1, with TRBD1 identical over 11 bases. Germline CDR1 ENHRY, CDR2 SYGVKD. The junction had 3 bases not matched to a gene; V was cut back by 1 base and J by 2 bases. This CDR3 comprises 16 residues. Here the CDR3 reads CAISEWDRGSNTEAFF. The DNA of the CDR3 is TGTGCCATCAGTGAGTGGGACAGGGGGAGTAACACTGAAGCTTTCTTT.

The chain employs TRBV19 and TRBJ1-5; D not resolved. Germline V CDR1 and CDR2: LNHDA, SQIVND (reference sequence). V was trimmed by 3 bases and J by 6 bases, leaving 9 bases between them. CDR3 size: 13 residues. CDR3 sequence reads: CASSIYDGQPQHF. In DNA form, the CDR3 reads TGTGCCAGTAGTATTTACGACGGTCAGCCCCAGCATTTT.

This chain links TRBV30 with TRBJ1-1; D gene ambiguous. Trimming shortened V by 2 bases and J by 6 bases, and 7 bases separated the two germline ends. This CDR3 is built from 11 residues. Germline loops: CDR1 GTSNPN, CDR2 SVGIG (reference sequence). The CDR3 reads CAWSLRSEAFF. CDR3 sequence (DNA): TGTGCCTGGAGTCTACGTTCTGAAGCTTTCTTT. The variable domain in full, completed from reference TRBV30 and TRBJ1-1, reads SQTIHQWPATLVQPVGSPLSLECTVEGTSNPNLYWYRQAAGRGLQLLFYSVGIGQISSEVPQNLSASRPQDRQFILSSKKLLLSDSGFYLCAWSLRSEAFFGQGTRLTVV.

The rearrangement joins TRBV2 to TRBJ1-2, with D possibly TRBD1 on 5 matching bases. Per the germline V gene, CDR1 is SNHLY and CDR2 is FYNNEI. This CDR3 has 15 residues. The ends were cut back, 5 bases at V and 0 bases at J, with 13 bases in the middle. The CDR3 protein is CASSSGGTANYGYTF. The CDR3 DNA follows: TGTGCCAGCAGTTCGGGGGGAACGGCTAACTATGGCTACACCTTC. Filled out from reference TRBV2 and TRBJ1-2, the complete variable domain reads EPEVTQTPSHQVTQMGQEVILRCVPISNHLYFYWYRQILGQKVEFLVSFYNNEISEKSEIFDDQFSVERPDGSNFTLKIRSTKLEDSAMYFCASSSGGTANYGYTFGSGTRLTVV.

In this sample, this clone turned up many times. The genes are TRBV6-5 and TRBJ2-3; D might be TRBD2 (6 bases). Deletions cut 8 bases from V and 1 base from J, with 13 bases between. Germline CDR1 and CDR2: MNHEY and SVGAGI. The CDR3 totals 14 residues. In DNA, the CDR3 is TGTGCCAGCGGCCCCGAGCGGGGCACAGATACGCAGTATTTT. Its protein is CASGPERGTDTQYF.

The rearrangement joins TRBV18 to TRBJ1-5, with D perhaps matching TRBD1 (5 bases). V lost 2 bases, J lost 6 bases, and 11 bases lay in between. The germline V gene encodes CDR1 KGHSH and CDR2 LQKENI. This CDR3 has 14 residues. The CDR3 nucleotides are TGTGCCAGCTCACCAGACAGTCGGGGTCAGCCCCAGCATTTT. Protein sequence: CASSPDSRGQPQHF.

The rearrangement joins TRBV6-1 to TRBJ2-7; 10 bases agree with TRBD1. This CDR3 region has 14 residues. The trim removed 5 bases at V and 2 bases at J, leaving 3 bases unmatched. Germline V gene data show CDR1 as MNHNS and CDR2 as SASEGT. CDR3 region: CASSRGQGAYEQYF. The DNA for the CDR3 is TGTGCCAGCAGTCGTGGACAGGGGGCCTACGAGCAGTACTTC.